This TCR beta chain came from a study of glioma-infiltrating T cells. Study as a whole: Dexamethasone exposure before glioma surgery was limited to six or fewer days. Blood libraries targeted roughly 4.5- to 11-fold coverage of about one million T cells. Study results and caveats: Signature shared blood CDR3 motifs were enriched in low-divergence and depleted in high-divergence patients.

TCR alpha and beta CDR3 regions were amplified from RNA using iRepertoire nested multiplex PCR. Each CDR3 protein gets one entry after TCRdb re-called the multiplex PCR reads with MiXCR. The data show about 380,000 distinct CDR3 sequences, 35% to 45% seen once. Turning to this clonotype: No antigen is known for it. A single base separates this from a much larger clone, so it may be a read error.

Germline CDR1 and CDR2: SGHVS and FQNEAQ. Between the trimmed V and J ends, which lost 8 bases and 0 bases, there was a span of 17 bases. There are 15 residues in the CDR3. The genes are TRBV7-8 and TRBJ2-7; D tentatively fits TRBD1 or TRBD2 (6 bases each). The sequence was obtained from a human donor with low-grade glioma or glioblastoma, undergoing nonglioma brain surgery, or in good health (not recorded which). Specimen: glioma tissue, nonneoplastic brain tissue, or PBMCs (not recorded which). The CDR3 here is CASGPVGGSSYEQYF. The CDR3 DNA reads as TGTGCCAGCGGCCCCGTGGGGGGCAGCTCCTACGAGCAGTACTTC. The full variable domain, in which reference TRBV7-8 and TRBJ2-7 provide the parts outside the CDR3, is GAGVSQSPRYKVAKRGQDVALRCDPISGHVSLFWYQQALGQGPEFLTYFQNEAQLDKSGLPSDRFFAERPEGSVSTLKIQRTQQEDSAVYLCASGPVGGSSYEQYFGPGTRLTVT.